The rows below give T cell receptor beta chains drawn from one sample of a study of cytomegalovirus exposure and HLA in healthy donors. TCRdb's copy holds only in-frame clones and misses some; the assay was immunoSEQ multiplex PCR. The sample records hundreds of thousands of clones, around 80% being singletons. The sample consisted of PBMCs. The receptors come from a man aged 25 to 40 in good health and CMV-seronegative. CDR3s include the opening cysteine and the closing phenylalanine or tryptophan. The D gene is left open where the match is weak. Expanded clones get a size class; other rows say once, few or many, or leave the size out.

>NA|TRBJ1-3|TRBD1|TRBV6-5
CASRRQGPSGNTIYF
TGTGCCAGCAGAAGACAGGGACCCTCTGGAAACACCATATATTTT
>NA|TRBJ2-5|TRBD1|TRBV4-2
CASSQDGTGRETQYF
TGTGCCAGCAGCCAAGATGGGACAGGGCGTGAGACCCAGTACTTC
>NA|TRBJ1-1|NA|TRBV10-3
CAISEVDTEAFF
TGTGCCATCAGTGAGGTAGACACTGAAGCTTTCTTT
>NA|TRBJ1-4|TRBD1|TRBV5-4
CASSSTGGEEKLFF
TGTGCCAGCAGCTCTACAGGGGGCGAAGAAAAACTGTTTTTT
>NA|TRBJ2-3|NA|TRBV29-1
CSVEGWALLTDTQYF
TGCAGCGTTGAGGGTTGGGCACTTCTCACAGATACGCAGTATTTT
>NA|TRBJ1-2|TRBD1|TRBV4-2
CASSQGSRFTGGGFGYTF
TGTGCCAGCAGCCAAGGGTCTCGGTTTACAGGGGGCGGATTTGGCTACACCTTC
>once|TRBJ2-7|TRBD1|TRBV9
CASSLGTVSYEQYF
TGTGCCAGCAGCTTGGGGACAGTCTCCTACGAGCAGTACTTC
>NA|TRBJ1-1|TRBD1|TRBV9
CASSPRRQGSSEAFF
TGTGCCAGCAGCCCACGCAGACAGGGGTCCTCTGAAGCTTTCTTT
>NA|TRBJ2-3|TRBD2|TRBV5-1
CASSLVTSGVVGDTQYF
TGCGCCAGCAGCTTGGTAACTAGCGGCGTTGTGGGAGATACGCAGTATTTT
>few|TRBJ2-5|TRBD2|TRBV4-3
CASSQLTSRETQYF
TGCGCCAGCAGCCAACTGACTAGCAGGGAGACCCAGTACTTC
>NA|TRBJ2-2|TRBD1|TRBV5-8
CASRRQGAGTGELFF
TGTGCCAGCAGGAGACAGGGGGCAGGCACCGGGGAGCTGTTTTTT
>NA|TRBJ2-7|NA|TRBV6-5
CASSRDRLYEQYF
TGTGCCAGCAGCCGAGACAGGCTCTACGAGCAGTACTTC